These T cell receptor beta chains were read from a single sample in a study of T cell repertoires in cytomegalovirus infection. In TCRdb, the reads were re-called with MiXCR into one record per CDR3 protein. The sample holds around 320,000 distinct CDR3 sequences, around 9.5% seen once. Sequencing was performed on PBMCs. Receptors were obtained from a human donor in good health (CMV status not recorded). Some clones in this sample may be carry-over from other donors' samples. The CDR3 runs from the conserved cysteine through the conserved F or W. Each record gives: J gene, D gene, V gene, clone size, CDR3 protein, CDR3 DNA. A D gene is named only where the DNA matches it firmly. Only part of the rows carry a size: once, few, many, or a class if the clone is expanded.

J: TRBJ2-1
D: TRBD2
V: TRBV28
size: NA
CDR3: CASSPQRESGNEQFF
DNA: TGTGCCAGCAGTCCTCAGCGGGAGTCCGGGAATGAGCAGTTCTTC

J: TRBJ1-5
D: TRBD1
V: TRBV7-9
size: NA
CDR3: CASSSEEGGRVPQHF
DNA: TGTGCCAGCAGCTCAGAGGAAGGGGGCCGGGTGCCCCAGCATTTT

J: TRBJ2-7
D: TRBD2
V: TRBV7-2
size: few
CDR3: CASSLAREGHEQYF
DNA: TGTGCCAGCAGCTTAGCGCGGGAGGGCCACGAGCAGTACTTC

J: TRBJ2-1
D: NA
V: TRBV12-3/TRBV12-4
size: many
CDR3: CASSPQLTNNEQFF
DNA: TGTGCCAGCAGTCCCCAGCTTACAAACAATGAGCAGTTCTTC

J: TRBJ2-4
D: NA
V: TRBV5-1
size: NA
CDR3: CASSGGLEPLGKNIQYF
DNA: TGCGCCAGCAGCGGGGGGCTAGAACCCCTGGGCAAAAACATTCAGTACTTC

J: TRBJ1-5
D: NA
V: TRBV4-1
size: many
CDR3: CASATHYRGNQPQHF
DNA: TGCGCCAGCGCTACTCATTACAGGGGCAATCAGCCCCAGCATTTT

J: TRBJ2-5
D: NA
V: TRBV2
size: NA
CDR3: CASSAHWGGQRAFPYF
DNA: TGTGCCAGCAGTGCCCATTGGGGGGGGCAAAGAGCATTCCCTTACTTC

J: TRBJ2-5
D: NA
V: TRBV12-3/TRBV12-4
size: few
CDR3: CASTEDETQYF
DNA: TGTGCCAGCACAGAAGACGAGACCCAGTACTTC

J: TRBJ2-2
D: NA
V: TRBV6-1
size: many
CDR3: CASIYRRGGGELFF
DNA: TGTGCCAGCATCTATCGAAGGGGAGGAGGGGAGCTGTTTTTT

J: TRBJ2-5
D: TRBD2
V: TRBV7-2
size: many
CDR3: CASSLVQLAGGGTQYF
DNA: TGTGCCAGCAGCTTAGTCCAACTAGCGGGGGGGGGAACCCAGTACTTC

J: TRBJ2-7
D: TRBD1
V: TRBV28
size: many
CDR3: CASRTGTGALSSYEQYF
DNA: TGTGCCAGCAGGACCGGGACAGGGGCCTTATCGTCCTACGAGCAGTACTTC

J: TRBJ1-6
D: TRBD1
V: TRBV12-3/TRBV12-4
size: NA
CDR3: CASTMGGGRSPLHF
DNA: TGTGCCAGCACTATGGGAGGGGGCAGGTCACCCCTCCACTTT

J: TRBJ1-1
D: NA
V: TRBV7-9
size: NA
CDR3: CASSAYQLNTEAFF
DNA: TGTGCCAGCAGCGCATACCAGTTGAACACTGAAGCTTTCTTT

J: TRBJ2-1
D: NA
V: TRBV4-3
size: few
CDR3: CASSQDMGARDNEQFF
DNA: TGCGCCAGCAGCCAAGATATGGGGGCCAGGGACAATGAGCAGTTCTTC

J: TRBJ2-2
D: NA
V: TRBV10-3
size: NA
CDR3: CAISESHSLVVGELFF
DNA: TGTGCCATCAGTGAGTCCCACAGCCTCGTAGTCGGGGAGCTGTTTTTT

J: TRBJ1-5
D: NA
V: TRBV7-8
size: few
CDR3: CASSWRGGQGQPQHF
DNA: TGTGCCAGCAGCTGGCGTGGGGGGCAGGGTCAGCCCCAGCATTTT

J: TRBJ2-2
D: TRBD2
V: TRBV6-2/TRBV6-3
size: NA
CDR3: CASSYLLAGPNTGELFF
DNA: TGTGCCAGCAGTTACTTACTAGCGGGGCCAAACACCGGGGAGCTGTTTTTT

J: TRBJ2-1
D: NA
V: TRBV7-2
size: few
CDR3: CANSLSGGNYNEQFF
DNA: TGTGCCAACAGCTTATCCGGGGGAAATTACAATGAGCAGTTCTTC

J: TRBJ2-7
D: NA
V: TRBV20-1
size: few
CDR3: CSARGMDEVYEQYF
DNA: TGCAGTGCTAGAGGGATGGATGAGGTTTACGAGCAGTACTTC